The 3 T cell receptor beta chains below come from one sample, sequenced in a study of CD8 T cells in ankylosing spondylitis. TCRdb passed the 5' RACE reads through MiXCR, listing each CDR3 protein once. The data contain 150,000 to 200,000 distinct CDR3 sequences, about an eighth of them singletons. Sequences were obtained from blood, either unsorted or a sorted T cell fraction (not recorded which). The receptors stem from a female donor with ankylosing spondylitis or in good health (not recorded which).

This rearrangement joins TRBV20-1 to TRBJ2-1; D is possibly TRBD2 (6 bases). This CDR3 is built from 13 residues. Trimming removed 4 bases at V and 6 bases at J, with 13 bases between. Per germline, CDR1 DFQATT and CDR2 SNEGSKA (reference sequence). CDR3 DNA sequence: TGCAGTGCTATCGGGGACTGGGCCAATGAGCAGTTCTTC. Translated, it gives CSAIGDWANEQFF.

A word on this clonotype: This clone may be a read error of a much larger clone one base away. The rearrangement uses TRBV2 and TRBJ2-3; unclear D gene. The CDR3 spans 11 residues. V lost 8 bases and J 10 bases, leaving 13 bases between the germline ends. The germline V gene has CDR1 SNHLY and CDR2 FYNNEI. For the CDR3, the DNA is TGTGCCAGCGAGGCGGTAAATGCGCAGTATTTT. Translation gives CASEAVNAQYF.

The sample holds a few counts of this clonotype. The chain employs TRBV28 and TRBJ2-1; 9 positions agree with TRBD1. V dropped 4 bases and J dropped 10; count of bases not matched to a gene: 11. The V gene's germline CDR1 is MDHEN and CDR2 SYDVKM. The CDR3 runs to 15 residues. CDR3 in amino acids: CASSSPGQGLVEQFF. CDR3 nucleotides: TGTGCCAGCAGTTCCCCGGGACAGGGTTTGGTGGAGCAGTTCTTC.